This TCR beta chain was recovered during a study of CD8 T cells in Susac syndrome. With random hexamers, reverse transcription was performed on about 0.5 to 1 ug of RNA. TCRdb reprocessed the immunoSEQ multiplex PCR reads with MiXCR, giving one entry per CDR3 protein. The repertoire holds around 270,000 distinct CDR3 sequences, with approximately 85% as singletons. With regard to this clonotype: A junction boundary mismatches the germline segment, possibly from a read error.

The CDR3 has 14 residues. The germline gives CDR1 DFQATT, CDR2 SNEGSKA (reference sequence). TCR beta sequences were obtained from blood CD8+ and CD4+ T cells. Negative isolation was used for CD8+ and CD4+ T cells and FACS enrichment for TEMRA cells. This chain connects TRBV20-1 to TRBJ2-3; no clear D. The receptor was derived from a human donor with multiple sclerosis. Sequences were obtained from CD8+ T cells from PBMCs. The CDR3 protein is CSAWSSDGTDTQCF. CDR3 DNA: TGCAGTGCTTGGAGTAGTGATGGCACAGATACGCAGTGTTTT.